Below are 10 T cell receptor beta chains sequenced from a single sample in a study of metastatic and nonmetastatic thyroid tumors. TCRdb recomputed clones from the PCR reads via MiXCR. The sample has 30,000 to 45,000 clones, around 31% seen once; the top ten hold 15% to 20%. Thyroid surgery had not been preceded by any treatment in any patient. The sequenced material came from tumor tissue. The receptors originated from a female donor with papillary thyroid cancer or a benign thyroid nodule (not recorded which). Some clones in this sample may be carry-over from other donors' samples.

This clone appeared a single time. The chain employs TRBV4-1 and TRBJ2-7; perhaps TRBD1 as D (6 bases). The ends were cut back, 3 bases at V and 3 bases at J, with 9 bases in the middle. CDR3 length: 13 amino acids. The germline gives CDR1 MGHRA, CDR2 YSYEKL. In DNA, the CDR3 is TGCGCCAGCAGCCAGAAGGACAGCTACGAGCAGTACTTC. Translated, it gives CASSQKDSYEQYF.

The V gene is TRBV6-1, the J gene TRBJ2-7; 12 bases are a match to TRBD2. Trimming removed 7 bases from V and 0 bases from J; junction bases left unmatched: 7. Looked up from germline, CDR1 is MNHNS and CDR2 is SASEGT. The CDR3 is made up of 16 amino acids. DNA for the CDR3: TGTGCCAGCACCCGACTAGCGGGAGTTTCCTCCTACGAGCAGTACTTC. Its protein product is CASTRLAGVSSYEQYF.

V and J are TRBV5-1 and TRBJ2-1; D possibly corresponds to TRBD1 (6 bases). The V and J ends lost 4 bases and 4 bases respectively, with 9 bases between them. Germline V gene lookup returns CDR1 SGHRS and CDR2 YFSETQ. The CDR3 runs 13 residues. CDR3 nucleotide sequence: TGCGCCAGCAGCCCCGACAGGTACAATGAGCAGTTCTTC. Translating gives CASSPDRYNEQFF.

CDR3 DNA sequence: TGCGCCAGCAGCTTGGCCCAGGGGCGGATGAACACTGAAGCTTTCTTT. Translated, it gives CASSLAQGRMNTEAFF. The chain couples TRBV5-1 to TRBJ1-1; D possibly corresponds to TRBD1 (6 bases). Trimming pared 0 bases from V and 0 bases from J, leaving 12 bases between. Germline values: CDR1 SGHRS, CDR2 YFSETQ. CDR3 size: 16 residues.

The chain combines TRBV9 with TRBJ2-7; 8 positions agree with TRBD2. The CDR3 is 15 amino acids. Germline V lookup: CDR1 SGDLS, CDR2 YYNGEE. The V segment lost 4 bases and the J segment 7 bases; nucleotides outside the gene matches: 13. This CDR3 reads CASSSQQAGVGEQYF. The DNA of the CDR3 is TGTGCCAGCAGCTCCCAGCAAGCGGGAGTGGGGGAGCAGTACTTC.

This clone was observed a few times. The chain links TRBV28 to TRBJ1-1, with TRBD1 matching over 7 bases. Losses at the gene ends were 6 bases for V and 5 bases for J; bases not matched to a gene: 9. This CDR3 region has 14 residues. Germline V gene lookup returns CDR1 MDHEN and CDR2 SYDVKM. This CDR3 reads CASRSNRGRTEAFF. For the CDR3, the DNA is TGTGCCAGCAGATCAAACAGGGGAAGGACTGAAGCTTTCTTT.

This clone was observed many times. The chain has TRBV19 and TRBJ2-2; 11 positions agree with TRBD2. CDR3 length equals 15 residues. The germline V gene encodes CDR1 LNHDA and CDR2 SQIVND (reference sequence). The V and J ends lost 8 bases and 6 bases, in that order; junction bases with no gene match: 8. Here the CDR3 reads CASLPTSGSSGELFF. The CDR3 DNA reads as TGTGCCAGTCTGCCCACTAGCGGGAGTTCCGGGGAGCTGTTTTTT.

As for this clone: This sample also contains other DNA sequences that code for the same CDR3. CDR3 bases: TGTGCCAGCAGCGTCGATAGCGGGGGAGGCGAGACCCAGTACTTC. Amino acids: CASSVDSGGGETQYF. The chain has TRBV9 and TRBJ2-5; 9 bases are a match to TRBD2. The CDR3 contains 15 residues. From germline, CDR1 is SGDLS and CDR2 YYNGEE. V shed 2 bases and J 5 bases; nucleotides not matched to a gene: 7.

This clone was recorded only once. The V gene is TRBV7-3, the J gene TRBJ2-3; D is perhaps TRBD1 (5 bases). V was cut by 0 bases and J by 6 bases, with 10 bases left in between. Germline V CDR1 and CDR2: SGHTA, FQGTGA. The CDR3 consists of 14 residues. The CDR3 spells CASSLTGPGDTQYF. In nucleotides, the CDR3 is TGTGCCAGCAGCTTAACGGGGCCCGGGGATACGCAGTATTTT.

This chain joins TRBV6-4 and TRBJ1-6; a weak D match, TRBD1 (5 bases). Germline V gene lookup returns CDR1 MRHNA and CDR2 SNTAGT. This CDR3 region has 13 residues. V was trimmed by 3 bases and J by 7 bases, leaving 7 bases between them. In DNA, the CDR3 is TGTGCCAGCAGTGAGGACATAAATTCACCCCTCCACTTT. It specifies CASSEDINSPLHF.